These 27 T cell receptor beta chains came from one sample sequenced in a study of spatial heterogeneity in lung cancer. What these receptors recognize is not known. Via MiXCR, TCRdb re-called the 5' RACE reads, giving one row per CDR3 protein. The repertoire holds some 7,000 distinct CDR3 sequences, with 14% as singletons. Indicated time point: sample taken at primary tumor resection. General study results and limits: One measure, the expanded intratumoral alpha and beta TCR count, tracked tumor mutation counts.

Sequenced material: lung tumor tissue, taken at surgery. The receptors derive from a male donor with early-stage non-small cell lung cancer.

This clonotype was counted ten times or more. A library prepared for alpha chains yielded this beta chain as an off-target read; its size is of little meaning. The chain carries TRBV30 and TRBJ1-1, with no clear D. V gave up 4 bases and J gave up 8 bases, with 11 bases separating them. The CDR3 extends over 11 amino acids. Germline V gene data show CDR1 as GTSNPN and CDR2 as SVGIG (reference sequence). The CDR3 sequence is CAWIGVWEAFF. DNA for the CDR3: TGTGCCTGGATAGGAGTGTGGGAAGCTTTCTTT.

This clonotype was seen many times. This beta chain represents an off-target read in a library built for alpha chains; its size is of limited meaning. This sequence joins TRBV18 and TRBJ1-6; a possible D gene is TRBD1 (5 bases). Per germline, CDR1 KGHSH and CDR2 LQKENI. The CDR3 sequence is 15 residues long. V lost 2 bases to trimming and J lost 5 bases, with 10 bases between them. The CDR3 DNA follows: TGTGCCAGCTCACCATTGGACAAGGATAATTCACCCCTCCACTTT. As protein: CASSPLDKDNSPLHF.

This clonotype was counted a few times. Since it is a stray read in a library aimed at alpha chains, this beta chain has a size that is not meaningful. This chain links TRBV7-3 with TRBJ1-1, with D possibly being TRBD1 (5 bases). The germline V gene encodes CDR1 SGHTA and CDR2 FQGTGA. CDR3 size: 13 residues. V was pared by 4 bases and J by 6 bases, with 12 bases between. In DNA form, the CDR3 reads TGTGCCAGCAGCTATGGGGGGTTGTCTGAAGCTTTCTTT. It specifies CASSYGGLSEAFF.

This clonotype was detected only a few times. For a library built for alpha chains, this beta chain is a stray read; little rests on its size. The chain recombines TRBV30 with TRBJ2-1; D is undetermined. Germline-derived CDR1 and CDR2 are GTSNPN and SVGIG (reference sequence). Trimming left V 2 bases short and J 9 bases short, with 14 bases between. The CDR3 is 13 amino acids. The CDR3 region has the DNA TGTGCCTGGAGTTTTGGGTCGTTCGCTGAGCAGTTCTTC. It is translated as CAWSFGSFAEQFF.

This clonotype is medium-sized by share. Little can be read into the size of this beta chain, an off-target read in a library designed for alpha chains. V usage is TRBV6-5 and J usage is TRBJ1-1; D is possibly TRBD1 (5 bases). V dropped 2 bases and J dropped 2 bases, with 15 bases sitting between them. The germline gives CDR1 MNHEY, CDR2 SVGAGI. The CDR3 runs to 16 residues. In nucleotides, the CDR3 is TGTGCCAGCAGTTACATCTGGACACGAAAAAACACTGAAGCTTTCTTT. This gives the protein CASSYIWTRKNTEAFF.

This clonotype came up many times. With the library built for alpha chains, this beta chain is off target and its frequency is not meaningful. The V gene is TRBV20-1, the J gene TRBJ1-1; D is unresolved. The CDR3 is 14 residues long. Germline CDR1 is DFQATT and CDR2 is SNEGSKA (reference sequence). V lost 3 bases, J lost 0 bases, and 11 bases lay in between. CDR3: CSASSLVMNTEAFF. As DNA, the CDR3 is TGCAGTGCTAGTTCCCTAGTCATGAACACTGAAGCTTTCTTT.

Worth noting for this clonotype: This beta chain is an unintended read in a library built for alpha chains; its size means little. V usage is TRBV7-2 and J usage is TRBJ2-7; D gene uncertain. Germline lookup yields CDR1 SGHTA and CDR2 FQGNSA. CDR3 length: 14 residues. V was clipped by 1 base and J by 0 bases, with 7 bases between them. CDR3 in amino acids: CASSLDLSSYEQYF. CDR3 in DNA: TGTGCCAGCAGCTTAGACCTCAGCTCCTACGAGCAGTACTTC. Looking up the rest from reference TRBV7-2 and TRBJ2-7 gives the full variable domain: GAGVSQSPSNKVTEKGKDVELRCDPISGHTALYWYRQSLGQGLEFLIYFQGNSAPDKSGLPSDRFSAERTGGSVSTLTIQRTQQEDSAVYLCASSLDLSSYEQYFGPGTRLTVT.

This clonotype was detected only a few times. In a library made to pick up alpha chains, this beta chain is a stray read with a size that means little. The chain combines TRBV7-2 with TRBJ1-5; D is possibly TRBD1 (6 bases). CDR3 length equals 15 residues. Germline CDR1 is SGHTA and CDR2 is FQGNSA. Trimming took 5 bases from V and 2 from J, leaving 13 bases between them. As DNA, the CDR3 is TGTGCCAGCAGCCTCACAGGGTTGGGCAATCAGCCCCAGCATTTT. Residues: CASSLTGLGNQPQHF.

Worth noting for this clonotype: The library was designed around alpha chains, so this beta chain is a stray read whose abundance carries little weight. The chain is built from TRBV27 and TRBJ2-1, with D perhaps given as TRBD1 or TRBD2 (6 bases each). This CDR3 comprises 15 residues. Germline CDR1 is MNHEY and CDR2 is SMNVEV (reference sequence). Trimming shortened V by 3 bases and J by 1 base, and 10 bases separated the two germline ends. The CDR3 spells CASSFSGASYNEQFF. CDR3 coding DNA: TGTGCCAGCAGTTTTTCGGGGGCTTCCTACAATGAGCAGTTCTTC.

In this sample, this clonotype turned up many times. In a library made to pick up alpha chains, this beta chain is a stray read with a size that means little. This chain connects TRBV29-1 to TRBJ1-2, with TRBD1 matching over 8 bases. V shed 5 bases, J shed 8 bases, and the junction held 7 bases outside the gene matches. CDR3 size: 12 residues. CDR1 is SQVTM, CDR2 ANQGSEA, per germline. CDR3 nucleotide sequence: TGCAGCGTTCAACCGGGACAGGACGGCTACACCTTC. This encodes CSVQPGQDGYTF.

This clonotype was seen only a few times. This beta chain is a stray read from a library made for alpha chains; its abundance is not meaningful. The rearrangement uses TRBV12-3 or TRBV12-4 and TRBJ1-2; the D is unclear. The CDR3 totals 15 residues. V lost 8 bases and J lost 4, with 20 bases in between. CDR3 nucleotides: TGTGCCAGCTCCCACCACGGGCACTACGGCTATGGCTACACCTTC. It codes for CASSHHGHYGYGYTF.

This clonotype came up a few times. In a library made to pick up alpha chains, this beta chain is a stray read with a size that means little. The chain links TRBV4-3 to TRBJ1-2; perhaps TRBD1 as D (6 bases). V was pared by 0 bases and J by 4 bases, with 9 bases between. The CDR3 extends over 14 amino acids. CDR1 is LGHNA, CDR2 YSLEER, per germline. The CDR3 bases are TGCGCCAGCAGCCAAGACAGGGGCGGCTATGGCTACACCTTC. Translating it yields CASSQDRGGYGYTF.

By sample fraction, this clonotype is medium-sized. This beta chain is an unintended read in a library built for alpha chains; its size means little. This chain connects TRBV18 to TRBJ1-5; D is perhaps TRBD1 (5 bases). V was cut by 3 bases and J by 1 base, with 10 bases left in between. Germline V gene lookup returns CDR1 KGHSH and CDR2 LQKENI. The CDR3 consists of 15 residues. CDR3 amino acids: CASSPERGSNQPQHF. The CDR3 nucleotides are TGTGCCAGCTCACCTGAAAGGGGAAGCAATCAGCCCCAGCATTTT.

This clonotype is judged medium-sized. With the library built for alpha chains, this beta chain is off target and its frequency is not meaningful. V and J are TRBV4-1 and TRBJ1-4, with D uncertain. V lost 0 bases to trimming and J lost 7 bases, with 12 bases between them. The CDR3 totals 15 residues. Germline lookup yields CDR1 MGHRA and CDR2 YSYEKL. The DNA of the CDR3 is TGCGCCAGCAGCCAAGATCTGGCTCGGACTGAAAAACTGTTTTTT. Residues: CASSQDLARTEKLFF.

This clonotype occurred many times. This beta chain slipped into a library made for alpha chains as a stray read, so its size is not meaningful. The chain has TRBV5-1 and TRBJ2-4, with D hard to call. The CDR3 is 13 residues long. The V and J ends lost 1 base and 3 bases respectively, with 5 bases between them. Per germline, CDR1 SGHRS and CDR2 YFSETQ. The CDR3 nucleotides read TGCGCCAGCAGCTTGATCGGCAAAAACATTCAGTACTTC. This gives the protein CASSLIGKNIQYF.

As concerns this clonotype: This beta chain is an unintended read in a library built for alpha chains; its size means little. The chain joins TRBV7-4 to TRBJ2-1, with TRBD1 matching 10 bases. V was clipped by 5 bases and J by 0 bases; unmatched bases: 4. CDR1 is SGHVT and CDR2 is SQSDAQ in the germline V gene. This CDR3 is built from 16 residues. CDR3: CASSPRDRGSYNEQFF. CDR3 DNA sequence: TGTGCCAGCAGCCCGCGGGACAGGGGCTCCTACAATGAGCAGTTCTTC.

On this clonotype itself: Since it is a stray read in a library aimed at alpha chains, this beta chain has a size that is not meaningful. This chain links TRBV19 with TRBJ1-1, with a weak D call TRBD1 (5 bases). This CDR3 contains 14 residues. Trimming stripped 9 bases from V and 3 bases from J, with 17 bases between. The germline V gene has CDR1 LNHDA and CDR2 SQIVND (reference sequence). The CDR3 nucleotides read TGTGCCAGCACGTCAGTTCAGGGTCACACTGAAGCTTTCTTT. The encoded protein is CASTSVQGHTEAFF.

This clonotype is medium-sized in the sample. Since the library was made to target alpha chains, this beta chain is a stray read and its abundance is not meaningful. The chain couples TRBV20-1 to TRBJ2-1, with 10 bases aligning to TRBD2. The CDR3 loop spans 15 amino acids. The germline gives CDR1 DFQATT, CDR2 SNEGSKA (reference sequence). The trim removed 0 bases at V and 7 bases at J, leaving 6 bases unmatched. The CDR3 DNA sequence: TGCAGTGCTAGAGAGGCTAGCGGGAGTGGAAATGAGCAGTTCTTC. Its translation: CSAREASGSGNEQFF.

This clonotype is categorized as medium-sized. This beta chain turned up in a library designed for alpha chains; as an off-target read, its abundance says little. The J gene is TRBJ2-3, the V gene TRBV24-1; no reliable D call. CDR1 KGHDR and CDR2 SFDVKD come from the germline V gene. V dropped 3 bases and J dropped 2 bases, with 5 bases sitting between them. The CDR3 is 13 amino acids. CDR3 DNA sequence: TGTGCCACCAGTGATAGAGACACAGATACGCAGTATTTT. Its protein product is CATSDRDTDTQYF.

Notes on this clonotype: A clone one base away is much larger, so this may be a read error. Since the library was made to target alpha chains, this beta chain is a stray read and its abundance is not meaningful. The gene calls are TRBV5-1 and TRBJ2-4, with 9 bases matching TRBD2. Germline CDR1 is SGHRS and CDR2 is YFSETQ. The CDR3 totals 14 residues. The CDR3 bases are TGCGCCAGCGGCTTGAGCGGGAGGAAGTACATTCAGTACTTC. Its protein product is CASGLSGRKYIQYF.

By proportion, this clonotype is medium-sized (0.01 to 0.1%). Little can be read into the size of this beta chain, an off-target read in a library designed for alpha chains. This chain's CDR3 is CASSAETQYF. CDR3 bases: TGTGCCAGCAGTGCAGAGACCCAGTACTTC. The V and J genes are TRBV12-3 or TRBV12-4 and TRBJ2-5, with D uncertain. V lost 5 bases and J 4 bases, leaving 2 bases between the germline ends. This CDR3 comprises 10 residues.

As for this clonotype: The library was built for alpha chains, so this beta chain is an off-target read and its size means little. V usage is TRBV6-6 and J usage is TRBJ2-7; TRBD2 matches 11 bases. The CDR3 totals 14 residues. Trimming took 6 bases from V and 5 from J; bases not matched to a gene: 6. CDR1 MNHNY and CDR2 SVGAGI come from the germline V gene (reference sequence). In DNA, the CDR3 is TGTGCCAGCAGAAAAACTAGCGGGAGCCACGAGCAGTACTTC. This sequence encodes CASRKTSGSHEQYF.

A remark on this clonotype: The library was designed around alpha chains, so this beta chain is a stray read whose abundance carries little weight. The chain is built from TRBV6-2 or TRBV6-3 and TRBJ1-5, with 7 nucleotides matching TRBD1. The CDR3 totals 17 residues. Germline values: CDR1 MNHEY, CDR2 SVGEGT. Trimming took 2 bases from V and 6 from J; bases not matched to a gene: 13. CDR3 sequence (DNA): TGTGCCAGCAGTTACGAGACAGGGTTGAGATTCAGTCAGCCCCAGCATTTT. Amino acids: CASSYETGLRFSQPQHF.

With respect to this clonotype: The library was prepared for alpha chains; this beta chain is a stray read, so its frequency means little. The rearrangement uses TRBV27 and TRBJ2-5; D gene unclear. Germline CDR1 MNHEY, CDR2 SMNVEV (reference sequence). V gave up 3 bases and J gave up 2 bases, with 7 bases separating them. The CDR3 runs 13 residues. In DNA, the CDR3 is TGTGCCAGCAGTTTGAGGCGGCAAGAGACCCAGTACTTC. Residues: CASSLRRQETQYF.

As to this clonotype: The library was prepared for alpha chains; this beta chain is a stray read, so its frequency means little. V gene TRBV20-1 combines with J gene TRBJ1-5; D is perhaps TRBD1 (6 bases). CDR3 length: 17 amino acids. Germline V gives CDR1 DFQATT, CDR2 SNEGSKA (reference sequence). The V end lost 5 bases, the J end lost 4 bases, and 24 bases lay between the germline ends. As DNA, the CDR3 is TGCAGTGCTTCCATTGGAGGGAACAGGGAAAAGAATCAGCCCCAGCATTTT. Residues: CSASIGGNREKNQPQHF.

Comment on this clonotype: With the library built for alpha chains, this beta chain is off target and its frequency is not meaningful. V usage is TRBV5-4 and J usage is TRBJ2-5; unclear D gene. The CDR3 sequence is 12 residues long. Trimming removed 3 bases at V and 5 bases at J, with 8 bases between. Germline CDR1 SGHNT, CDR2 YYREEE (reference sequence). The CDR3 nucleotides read TGTGCCAGCAGCTACAATCGGGAGACCCAGTACTTC. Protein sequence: CASSYNRETQYF. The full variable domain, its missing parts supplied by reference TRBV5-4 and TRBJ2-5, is ETGVTQSPTHLIKTRGQQVTLRCSSQSGHNTVSWYQQALGQGPQFIFQYYREEENGRGNFPPRFSGLQFPNYSSELNVNALELDDSALYLCASSYNRETQYFGPGTRLLVL.

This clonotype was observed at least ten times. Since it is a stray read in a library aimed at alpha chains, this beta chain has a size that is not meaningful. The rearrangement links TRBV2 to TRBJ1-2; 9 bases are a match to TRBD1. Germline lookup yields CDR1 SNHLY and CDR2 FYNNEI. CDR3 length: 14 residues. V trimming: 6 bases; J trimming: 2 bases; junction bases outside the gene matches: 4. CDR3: CASRAGTGNYGYTF. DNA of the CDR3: TGTGCCAGCAGGGCCGGGACAGGGAACTATGGCTACACCTTC.